Described below is a single TCR beta chain sequence and its context. Its antigen remains unknown. These data are taken from a study of PD-1 blockade in classical Hodgkin lymphoma. Sequencing was performed with immunoSEQ multiplex PCR; in TCRdb, only in-frame clones are kept and a portion is missing. The sample contains tens of thousands of clones, under 70% of which appear only once. Per germline, CDR1 LGHNA and CDR2 YSLEER. There are 14 residues in the CDR3. All patients experienced relapse after autologous stem cell transplantation, and brentuximab vedotin exposure was variable. Complete response, partial response or progressive disease constituted the best responses recorded. Study findings and constraints: The study found that TCR diversity rose significantly by C4D1 in CD4+ but not CD8+ cells. Healthy donors reportedly exceeded newly diagnosed patients in baseline TCR diversity. Newly diagnosed and completely responding patients shared comparable baseline diversity.

This clonotype originated in a human donor with classical Hodgkin lymphoma. This sequence joins TRBV4-3 and TRBJ1-3; D remains ambiguous. The DNA end is a closer match to TRBJ2-2, so the J assignment may be wrong. The source was peripheral blood mononuclear cells (PBMCs), collected before the second cycle of nivolumab. The chain's CDR3 is CASSQDAYTGELFF. The CDR3 region has the DNA TGCGCCAGCAGCCAAGACGCCTACACCGGGGAGCTGTTTTTT.